The clone carrying this TCR beta chain was seen once. Libraries were prepared by immunoSEQ multiplex PCR; TCRdb keeps only in-frame clonotypes and omits some of them. The sample consists of around 40,000 clones, 90% of them appearing once. The sample belongs to a study of T cell changes during pregnancy in multiple sclerosis. V trimming: 5 bases; J trimming: 7 bases; junction bases outside the gene matches: 15. Germline loops: CDR1 SGHNT, CDR2 YYREEE (reference sequence). This CDR3 contains 16 residues. This clonotype originated in a female donor with multiple sclerosis, enrolled in a pregnancy study. Sequenced material: CD4+ T cells from peripheral blood mononuclear cells, taken in the second trimester of pregnancy. The chain is built from TRBV5-4 and TRBJ2-4, with 7 bases that match TRBD1. Here the CDR3 reads CASSSVGKGAGNIQYF. The DNA of the CDR3 is TGTGCCAGCAGTTCTGTGGGTAAGGGGGCAGGTAACATTCAGTACTTC. Full variable domain (rest looked up from reference TRBV5-4 and TRBJ2-4): ETGVTQSPTHLIKTRGQQVTLRCSSQSGHNTVSWYQQALGQGPQFIFQYYREEENGRGNFPPRFSGLQFPNYSSELNVNALELDDSALYLCASSSVGKGAGNIQYFGAGTRLSVL.